This entry describes one T cell receptor (beta chain). The data originate from a study of blood T cell repertoires in COVID-19. Turning to the study itself: The United States, Italy and Spain provided the acute and convalescent COVID-19 samples. PBMCs, B-cell-depleted T cells, or T cells provided the cDNA or gDNA that made up the material.

Trimming shortened V by 2 bases and J by 1 base, and 11 bases separated the two germline ends. Germline loops: CDR1 KGHSH, CDR2 LQKENI. This CDR3 has 15 amino acids. Source study methods: Nucleated cell number was recorded as an estimate derived from reference gene primer amplification. Clones were sequenced by immunoSEQ multiplex PCR, and TCRdb holds only the in-frame ones, with some missing. V and J calls and clone size are given by that table; D and trimming were obtained from the DNA. The sample lists a few hundred thousand clones, around 89% seen once, with less than 3.5% in the top ten. The chain joins TRBV18 to TRBJ1-1; D ambiguous. The sequence derives from a woman in her 30s with COVID-19, enrolled during active disease. Material for sequencing was peripheral blood. The CDR3 DNA follows: TGTGCCAGCTCACCATTGGCCAACAAGAACACTGAAGCTTTCTTT. The encoded protein is CASSPLANKNTEAFF.